Sequencing of this T cell receptor beta chain was carried out in a study of shared clonotypes between healthy human individuals. Germline assignment: CDR1 MDHEN and CDR2 SYDVKM. The CDR3 contains 20 residues. V was cut by 8 bases and J by 1 base, with 29 bases left in between. This was a deep-level run. When replicate PCRs were run on unsorted PBMC, they used around 0.3 ug DNA, approximately 28,000 T cell genomes. TCRdb keeps only in-frame clones here, not all; method: immunoSEQ multiplex PCR. The profile shows some 470,000 clones, 60% to 85% of them singletons. Overall study results and limits: It was expected that sequencing depth would affect clonotype sharing among donors.

Details on this clone: Its antigen is not known. Given a far larger clone just one base away, this is likely a sequencing read error.

This sequence originates from a woman aged 40 to 49 in good health. Some clones in this sample may be carry-over from other donors' samples. This sequence joins TRBV28 and TRBJ2-2; a weak D match, TRBD1 (5 bases). Sequencing input: PBMCs. The CDR3 bases are TGTGCCAGCGGTTCCGGGTTTAAGGGGTGGCTATTGATGAACACCGGGGAGCTGTTTTTT. Translation gives CASGSGFKGWLLMNTGELFF.